This record concerns one TCR beta chain sequence. What it binds is not known. The sample is drawn from a study of cytomegalovirus exposure and HLA in healthy donors. Regarding the study as a whole: Productive status was seen about 90% or about 30% of the time for most TCR beta V segments in an earlier analysis. A missense variant in DCLRE1C was later tied to TCR beta V- and J-gene trimming.

Primers: 60 Vbeta forward and 13 Jbeta reverse. The method was immunoSEQ multiplex PCR; TCRdb's version includes in-frame clones alone and lacks a portion of them. The table lists under 250,000 clones, over 60% of them singletons. Looked up from germline, CDR1 is ENHRY and CDR2 is SYGVKD. The CDR3 has 13 residues. V shed 10 bases and J 9 bases; nucleotides not matched to a gene: 10. The sequence came from a male donor in good health and CMV-seronegative. The sequenced sample was PBMCs. This rearrangement joins TRBV10-3 to TRBJ2-5; 11 bases align to TRBD2. The CDR3 protein is CATLSPSGRSQYF. The CDR3 DNA follows: TGTGCCACCCTGTCGCCTAGCGGGAGGTCCCAGTACTTC.